Below are 3 T cell receptor beta chains sequenced from a single sample in a study of blood T cells in healthy people across ages. It was with a sample-barcoded 5' primer and a J-beta primer mix that a second PCR of roughly 7 to 11 cycles was run. TCRdb re-called the 5' RACE reads through MiXCR, storing one row per CDR3 protein. The sample holds fewer than 950,000 distinct CDR3 sequences, 35% to 40% seen once. The sample taken for sequencing was blood. All receptors come from a man in his late teens or twenties in good health.

CDR3 coding DNA: TGTGCCAGCAGCCAAGATGGACAGGGGGAGACCCAGTACTTC. This translates into CASSQDGQGETQYF. The V gene is TRBV3-1, the J gene TRBJ2-5; 9 bases match TRBD1. Looked up from germline, CDR1 is LGHDT and CDR2 is YNNKEL (reference sequence). V was pared by 0 bases and J by 5 bases, with 1 base of the junction left unmatched. The CDR3 is 14 amino acids.

The CDR3 coding sequence is TGTGCCAGCAGCCCCGGGCAGGGGGGCAATGAGCAGTACTTC. Its translation is CASSPGQGGNEQYF. The V gene is TRBV7-9, the J gene TRBJ2-7; tentatively, D is TRBD1 (7 bases). This CDR3 is built from 14 residues. Trimming left V 5 bases short and J 7 bases short, with 18 bases between. Germline loops: CDR1 SEHNR, CDR2 FQNEAQ (reference sequence).

This clonotype came up a few times. The rearrangement links TRBV5-5 to TRBJ2-7; no definite D call. V was shortened by 1 base and J by 2 bases, with 7 bases between the two germline ends. The CDR3 covers 13 residues. Germline V gene lookup returns CDR1 SGHKS and CDR2 YYEKEE (reference sequence). The CDR3 region is CASSLYGAYEQYF. DNA for the CDR3: TGTGCCAGCAGCTTGTACGGCGCCTACGAGCAGTACTTC.